This is a list of T cell receptor delta chains from one sample in a study of Vδ1+ human thymocytes. TCRdb re-processed the multiplex PCR reads using CATT. The repertoire holds tens of thousands of delta-chain clones, with approximately 15% as singletons. The specimen sequenced was Vdelta1+ gamma-delta thymocytes from the thymus. These receptors were obtained from a boy less than two years old who had congenital heart surgery. CDR3s include the opening cysteine and the closing phenylalanine or tryptophan. A D gene is named only where the DNA matches it firmly. Expanded clones are given a class, and other clones once, few, many or no size at all.

TRDV1	.	.	TRDJ1	TGTGCTCTTGGGGAATCGGTAATACAGTACACCGATAAACTCATCTTT	CALGESVIQYTDKLIF
TRDV1	TRDD3	.	TRDJ1	TGTGCTCTTGGGGAGCCTCCCCCCCTTCCTCTTTGGGGGATACGAAGGTTCGATAAACTCATCTTT	CALGEPPPLPLWGIRRFDKLIF
TRDV1	TRDD3	.	TRDJ1	TGTGCTCTTGGGGAACAACAACTCACTGGGGGATATTCCCCGTACACCGATAAACTCATCTTT	CALGEQQLTGGYSPYTDKLIF
TRDV1	.	few	TRDJ1	TGTGCTCTTGGGGAACTACCACCCCAGCAACTCATCTTT	CALGELPPQQLIF
TRDV1	TRDD3	.	TRDJ1	TGTGCTCTTGGGGAACCAATCCGCCTATTGAGGACTGGGGGATTCCCGTACACCGATAAACTCATCTTT	CALGEPIRLLRTGGFPYTDKLIF
TRDV1	.	.	TRDJ1	TGTGCTCTTGGGGGCCGGAGACGTGAGAGGGTTAGTACTGGGCCTCCGGCTAAGGGGTACACCGATAAACTCATCTTT	CALGGRRRERVSTGPPAKGYTDKLIF
TRDV1	TRDD3	few	TRDJ1	TGTGCTCTTCGACTACGGCGCTGGGGGATCGGGGGAACCGATAAACTCATCTTT	CALRLRRWGIGGTDKLIF
TRDV3	.	.	TRDJ1	TGTGCCTTTTACCGTACTCTGGATAAACTCATCTTT	CAFYRTLDKLIF
TRDV1	TRDD3	few	TRDJ1	TGTGCTCTTGGGGAAATTTCCTACTCGGTACTGGGGGATAGATCCGTTAAACTCATCTTT	CALGEISYSVLGDRSVKLIF
TRDV1	.	few	TRDJ1	TGTGCACTCCTCGGAATAAACAATCCCCCAGTCTATCGTCGCAGTCCTGGGTTGGGTAAACTCATCTTT	CALLGINNPPVYRRSPGLGKLIF
TRDV1	TRDD3	few	TRDJ1	TGTGCTCTTGGGGAACTAAGAGAATGGGGGATACGCGGGCCCGATAAACTCATCTTT	CALGELREWGIRGPDKLIF
TRDV1	.	few	TRDJ1	TGTGCTCTTGGGGAACCCCCTGGGCCCTACACCGATAAACTCATCTTT	CALGEPPGPYTDKLIF
TRAV29/DV5	TRDD3	.	TRDJ1	TGTGCAGCAAGCGCGTCGGGGGATACGCACACCGATAAACTCATCTTT	CAASASGDTHTDKLIF
TRDV1	.	.	TRDJ1	TGTGCTCTTGGGGAGTCAAAGGAGGACACCGATAAACTCATCTTT	CALGESKEDTDKLIF
TRDV1	.	few	TRDJ1	TGTGCTCTTGGGGAACCTAGTGGTGGGGAATTGCGCGGGCTTGCCGATAAACTCATCTTT	CALGEPSGGELRGLADKLIF
TRDV1	TRDD3	few	TRDJ1	TGTGCTCTTGGGGAACTAAAATACAAAGTACTGGGGGATACCCTGGTTAAACTCATCTTT	CALGELKYKVLGDTLVKLIF
TRDV1	TRDD3	few	TRDJ1	TGTGCTCTTGGGGCCCCATCCCCTTTAAGCGGGATACTGTTCGGCGATAAACTCATCTTT	CALGAPSPLSGILFGDKLIF
TRDV1	TRDD3	.	TRDJ1	TGTGCTCTTGGGGACTGTCTGGATTTCCTCCTACTGGGGGATAGGAGGGGCACCGATAAACTCATCTTT	CALGDCLDFLLLGDRRGTDKLIF
TRDV1	.	.	TRDJ1	TGTGCTCTTGGGGAACTGGGCTTCCTACATACTGGGGGCCAGTACACCGATAAACTCATCTTT	CALGELGFLHTGGQYTDKLIF
TRDV1	.	few	TRDJ2	TGTGCTCTTGGGGAACCCCCGGGGCTTCCTACCGGGGGATACAATCAAGCTTTGACAGCACAACTCTTCTTT	CALGEPPGLPTGGYNQALTAQLFF
TRDV1	.	few	TRDJ1	TGTGCTCTTGGGGAACGGGGCCTTCCTTGCGTCCGGGGGAAATCGGCCGATAAACTCATCTTT	CALGERGLPCVRGKSADKLIF
TRDV1	.	few	TRDJ1	TGTGCTCTTGGGGAACTTCTCTGCGATAGGCCGTACACCGATAAACTCATCTTT	CALGELLCDRPYTDKLIF
TRDV1	.	.	TRDJ1	TGTGCTCTTGGGGAACCCGCCTTCCCCGATTTTTGTGGGGAAAGCACCGATAAACTCATCTTT	CALGEPAFPDFCGESTDKLIF
TRDV1	TRDD3	.	TRDJ2	TGTGCTCTTGGGGGCGTTGCCCCTCCCGGGGGATACGACTTGACAGCACAACTCTTCTTT	CALGGVAPPGGYDLTAQLFF
TRDV1	.	.	TRDJ1	TGTGCTCTTGGGGAACTAAGGGCTAGACTGGGTGCTTACACCGATAAACTCATCTTT	CALGELRARLGAYTDKLIF
TRDV1	TRDD3	.	TRDJ1	TGTGCTCTTGGGGAACTCGCGGCCTTCCTAAACGTACTGGGGGATTGTGGCACCGATAAACTCATCTTT	CALGELAAFLNVLGDCGTDKLIF
TRDV1	TRDD2	few	TRDJ1	TGTGCTCTTGGGGAACCCTTCCTACTCGGGATTGCCGATAAACTCATCTTT	CALGEPFLLGIADKLIF
TRDV1	TRDD3	.	TRDJ1	TGTGCTCTTGGGGGGGCCCTTCGCCCGTACTGGGGGATACGATCCACCGATAAACTCATCTTT	CALGGALRPYWGIRSTDKLIF
TRDV1	.	.	TRDJ1	TGTGCTCTTGGGGGACTCCTTCCGATACTTTTTTACACCGATAAACTCATCTTT	CALGGLLPILFYTDKLIF
TRDV1	.	.	TRDJ1	TGTGCTCTTGGGGAACTTGCGGGGCCACCTACCTTGTACACCGATAAACTCATCTTT	CALGELAGPPTLYTDKLIF
TRDV2	TRDD3	.	TRDJ3	TGTGCCTGTGACACCGGAAATGGGGGATACCACCCTTGGGACACCCGACAGATGTTTTTC	CACDTGNGGYHPWDTRQMFF
TRDV1	.	few	TRDJ1	TGTGCTCTTGGGGCTAATCTTATTCCTACGGGTGGGATACGGTTATGCACCGATAAACTCATCTTT	CALGANLIPTGGIRLCTDKLIF
TRDV1	.	few	TRDJ1	TGTGCTCTTGGGGAACGTAGATGGCGGGGGACCTACACCGATAAACTCATCTTT	CALGERRWRGTYTDKLIF
TRDV1	.	.	TRDJ1	TGTGCTCTTGGGGAAGCTAAGAGGGGGAGAGACCGGGTAAGTTTGGATAAACTCATCTTT	CALGEAKRGRDRVSLDKLIF
TRDV1	TRDD3	.	TRDJ1	TGCGCTCTTGGGGAAGCTTTAAAAGCGGGGGATACGAGACTCATCTTT	CALGEALKAGDTRLIF
TRDV1	.	.	TRDJ1	TGTGCTCTTGGGACTTTTGGTACGGGGGATAAACTCATCTTT	CALGTFGTGDKLIF
TRDV1	.	few	TRDJ1	TGTGCTCTTCACAAAACCGCCTCATTCCCGGGGGGCCCGTACACCGATAAACTCATCTTT	CALHKTASFPGGPYTDKLIF
TRDV1	TRDD3	.	TRDJ1	TGTGCTCTTGGGGAACCAAAGTGGGGGATACTGCGGGATAAACTCATCTTT	CALGEPKWGILRDKLIF
TRDV1	.	few	TRDJ1	TGTGCTCTTGGGGACTTTACCGATAAACTCATCTTT	CALGDFTDKLIF
TRDV1	.	.	TRDJ1	TGTGCTCTTGGGGAACTGTACGAGGGGACCCGCAGGACCCACACCGATAAACTCATCTTT	CALGELYEGTRRTHTDKLIF
TRDV1	TRDD3	.	TRDJ1	TGTGCTCTTGGGAAACACGTTACTGGGGGATACGGGAGGTACACCGATAAACTCATCTTT	CALGKHVTGGYGRYTDKLIF
TRDV1	TRDD3	.	TRDJ1	TGTGCTCTTGGGGAAGGTCCCTACGGGACTTACTGGGGGCCAAACCCGTACACCGATAAACTCATCTTT	CALGEGPYGTYWGPNPYTDKLIF
TRDV1	TRDD3	few	TRDJ1	TGTGCTCTTGGGGCCGCTCACCTTCTCCACCTTACTGGGGGATTTACCGATAAACTCATCTTT	CALGAAHLLHLTGGFTDKLIF
TRDV1	TRDD3	.	TRDJ1	TGTGCTCTTGGGAAGGGGCCGTCCTACGAGTGGACTGGGGGTTCGCTACTTAAACTCATCTTT	CALGKGPSYEWTGGSLLKLIF
TRDV1	TRDD3	.	TRDJ1	TGTGCTCTTGGGAAGGGTGGGTCGTCTCCTTACTGGGGATCAAGTGAGAGCACCGATAAACTCATCTTT	CALGKGGSSPYWGSSESTDKLIF
TRDV1	.	.	TRDJ1	TGTGCTCTTGGGGACCGACTCGAATATTCCTACACCGATAAACTCATCTTT	CALGDRLEYSYTDKLIF